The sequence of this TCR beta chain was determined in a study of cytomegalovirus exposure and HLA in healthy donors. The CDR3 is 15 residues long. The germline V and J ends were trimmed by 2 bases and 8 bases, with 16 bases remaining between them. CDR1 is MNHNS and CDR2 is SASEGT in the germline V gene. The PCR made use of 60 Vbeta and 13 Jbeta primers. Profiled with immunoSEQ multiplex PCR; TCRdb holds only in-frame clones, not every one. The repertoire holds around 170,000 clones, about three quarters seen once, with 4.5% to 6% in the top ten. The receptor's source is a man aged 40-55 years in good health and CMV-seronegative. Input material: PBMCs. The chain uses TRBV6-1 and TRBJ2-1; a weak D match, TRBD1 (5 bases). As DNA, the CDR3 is TGTGCCAGCAGTGAAATTTTGCAGGGTGGGGATGAGCAGTTCTTC. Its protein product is CASSEILQGGDEQFF.